Presented here are 27 T cell receptor beta chains from one specimen sequenced in a study of control samples from healthy donors and cancer patients. Sequencing used immunoSEQ multiplex PCR; TCRdb keeps in-frame clones, though not all of them. This table holds over 150,000 clones, approximately 92% found once. Sequenced input: blood. These receptors all come from a woman aged 35 to 49 in good health.

V and J are TRBV12-5 and TRBJ2-2, with D tentatively TRBD1 (6 bases). This CDR3 is 14 amino acids long. Per the germline V gene, CDR1 is LGHNT and CDR2 is FRNRAP. Trimming pared 4 bases from V and 4 bases from J, leaving 10 bases between. CDR3 loop: CASGSGQSTGELFF. CDR3 nucleotide sequence: TGTGCTAGTGGTTCCGGACAGAGCACCGGGGAGCTGTTTTTT.

This clone occurred once. This chain joins TRBV1 and TRBJ2-3; no DNA check was done on the table's D call, TRBD2. TRBV1 constitutes a pseudogene. This CDR3 contains 17 residues. The CDR3 DNA sequence: TGCACCAGCAGCCACGGACCCGGGACTAGCGGCACAGATACGCAGTATTTT. As protein: CTSSHGPGTSGTDTQYF.

The chain recombines TRBV5-1 with TRBJ2-5, with TRBD1 identical over 9 bases. Germline values: CDR1 SGHRS, CDR2 YFSETQ. The CDR3 totals 17 residues. V lost 0 bases and J lost 0; bases outside the gene matches: 6. The CDR3, as DNA: TGCGCCAGCAGCTTGGCCGACCGGGACAGGGACCAAGAGACCCAGTACTTC. It encodes CASSLADRDRDQETQYF.

The rearrangement joins TRBV7-3 to TRBJ2-6; D is unresolved. V was clipped by 5 bases and J by 0 bases, with 14 bases between them. Germline V lookup: CDR1 SGHTA, CDR2 FQGTGA. CDR3 length: 17 residues. CDR3 in amino acids: CASSPIAQSSGANVLTF. DNA of the CDR3: TGTGCCAGCAGCCCTATAGCCCAGAGCTCTGGGGCCAACGTCCTGACTTTC.

The chain links TRBV5-1 to TRBJ2-7, with 9 positions matching TRBD1. The germline CDR1 and CDR2 sequences are SGHRS and YFSETQ. V was pared by 0 bases and J by 5 bases, with 3 bases of the junction left unmatched. The CDR3 loop spans 14 amino acids. For the CDR3, the DNA is TGCGCCAGCAGCTTGGGGACAGGGGATCACGAGCAGTACTTC. It specifies CASSLGTGDHEQYF.

V and J are TRBV5-1 and TRBJ1-1; D remains ambiguous. Between the trimmed V and J ends, which lost 6 bases and 5 bases, there was a span of 8 bases. There are 11 residues in the CDR3. Germline CDR1 is SGHRS and CDR2 is YFSETQ. CDR3 amino acids: CASNVGTEAFF. CDR3 DNA sequence: TGCGCCAGCAATGTGGGTACTGAAGCTTTCTTT.

The rearrangement uses TRBV6-5 and TRBJ1-1; 7 bases map to TRBD1. Germline CDR1 is MNHEY and CDR2 is SVGAGI. The junction had 7 bases not matched to a gene; V was cut back by 4 bases and J by 5 bases. This CDR3 has 14 amino acids. Here the CDR3 reads CASSLRGGGTEAFF. The CDR3, as DNA: TGTGCCAGCAGTTTAAGAGGGGGCGGTACTGAAGCTTTCTTT.

The V and J genes are TRBV11-2 and TRBJ1-5, with D perhaps TRBD1 (6 bases). The V end lost 5 bases, the J end lost 6 bases, and 17 bases lay between the germline ends. Germline values: CDR1 SGHAT, CDR2 FQNNGV. This CDR3 is 15 amino acids long. The CDR3 DNA follows: TGTGCCAGCAGCCACGGCTGGGGGCTGGGTCAGCCCCAGCATTTT. As protein: CASSHGWGLGQPQHF.

This clone was picked up one time. The J gene is TRBJ2-1, the V gene TRBV12-3 or TRBV12-4, with D hard to call. This CDR3 region has 12 residues. V lost 0 bases, J lost 8 bases, and 5 bases lay in between. CDR3 in DNA: TGTGCCAGCAGTTTAGCCGGATATGAGCAGTTCTTC. Its protein product is CASSLAGYEQFF.

This clone was observed a few times. The rearrangement joins TRBV4-1 to TRBJ2-7; weak D call: TRBD2 (5 bases). Trimming shortened V by 0 bases and J by 0 bases, and 12 bases separated the two germline ends. Germline V CDR1 and CDR2: MGHRA, YSYEKL. CDR3 size: 16 residues. For the CDR3, the DNA is TGCGCCAGCAGCCAAGAAGGAGGCGCCCGCTCCTACGAGCAGTACTTC. Protein: CASSQEGGARSYEQYF.

This clone was detected a few times. The chain has TRBV28 and TRBJ2-3, with TRBD1 identical over 7 bases. Germline V gene lookup returns CDR1 MDHEN and CDR2 SYDVKM. V lost 4 bases, J lost 5 bases, and 9 bases stayed unmatched. The CDR3 extends over 15 amino acids. CDR3 sequence reads: CASSSNRGRGDTQYF. The CDR3 DNA reads TGTGCCAGCAGTTCAAACAGGGGAAGAGGAGATACGCAGTATTTT.

The chain has TRBV7-2 and TRBJ1-2; weak D call: TRBD1 (5 bases). Germline V gene lookup returns CDR1 SGHTA and CDR2 FQGNSA. Deletions cut 1 base from V and 6 bases from J, with 21 bases between. The CDR3 runs 17 residues. CDR3: CASSLDELIGGVNGYTF. DNA for the CDR3: TGTGCCAGCAGCTTAGACGAACTAATCGGAGGGGTAAATGGCTACACCTTC.

The chain is built from TRBV18 and TRBJ2-7, with 8 bases matching TRBD1. The CDR3 loop spans 17 amino acids. Germline loops: CDR1 KGHSH, CDR2 LQKENI. With 5 bases clipped from V and 4 bases from J, the junction kept 16 bases outside the gene matches. The CDR3 here is CASSAYILRQGLYEQYF. In nucleotides, the CDR3 is TGTGCCAGCTCAGCATACATATTGAGACAGGGGTTGTACGAGCAGTACTTC.

The V and J genes are TRBV19 and TRBJ2-7; no firm D call. Trimming shortened V by 0 bases and J by 7 bases, and 10 bases separated the two germline ends. The CDR3 consists of 13 residues. Germline values: CDR1 LNHDA, CDR2 SQIVND (reference sequence). The CDR3 protein is CASSIDRSVEQYF. In DNA form, the CDR3 reads TGTGCCAGTAGTATAGATAGGAGCGTTGAGCAGTACTTC.

The J gene is TRBJ1-5, the V gene TRBV12-3 or TRBV12-4; possibly TRBD1 for D (5 bases). The V end lost 3 bases, the J end lost 7 bases, and 10 bases lay between the germline ends. The length of the CDR3 is 13 residues. Written as DNA, the CDR3 is TGTGCCAGCAGTTTCGGGGGGGACCAGCCCCAGCATTTT. Translating gives CASSFGGDQPQHF.

This clone was seen more than once but under ten times. The rearrangement links TRBV12-3 or TRBV12-4 to TRBJ2-5; D is ambiguous. Trimming removed 3 bases at V and 2 bases at J, with 7 bases between. This CDR3 spans 13 amino acids. CDR3 in DNA: TGTGCCAGCAGTTTTAATAGGCAAGAGACCCAGTACTTC. This sequence encodes CASSFNRQETQYF.

The gene calls are TRBV7-8 and TRBJ2-7; 10 nucleotides agree with TRBD1. This CDR3 contains 18 residues. The V and J ends lost 6 bases and 3 bases, in that order; junction bases with no gene match: 17. Looked up from germline, CDR1 is SGHVS and CDR2 is FQNEAQ. CDR3 sequence (DNA): TGTGCCAGCAGGAAAACCCGGGACAGGGGTAAAACCTTCTACGAGCAGTACTTC. Translating it yields CASRKTRDRGKTFYEQYF.

The V and J genes are TRBV11-2 and TRBJ1-2; possible D gene TRBD1, 6 bases. This CDR3 comprises 17 residues. The germline V gene encodes CDR1 SGHAT and CDR2 FQNNGV. V lost 5 bases and J lost 8, with 27 bases in between. CDR3: CASSVRSQGHSVGGYTF. The CDR3 DNA reads TGTGCCAGCAGCGTTAGGTCACAGGGACACTCCGTCGGGGGCTACACCTTC.

V usage is TRBV14 and J usage is TRBJ2-3; the D is unclear. The CDR3 loop spans 13 amino acids. Germline V CDR1 and CDR2: SGHDN, FVKESK. With 7 bases removed from V and 12 bases from J, the gap between germline ends came to 20 bases. In DNA, the CDR3 is TGTGCCAGCACCGCGGCCCTTAGCACTCCCCAGTATTTT. Amino acids: CASTAALSTPQYF. Combining the CDR3 with reference TRBV14 and TRBJ2-3 gives the whole variable domain EAGVTQFPSHSVIEKGQTVTLRCDPISGHDNLYWYRRVMGKEIKFLLHFVKESKQDESGMPNNRFLAERTGGTYSTLKVQPAELEDSGVYFCASTAALSTPQYFGPGTRLTVL.

V gene TRBV7-9 combines with J gene TRBJ2-7; 9 positions agree with TRBD1. Trimming cost V 6 bases and J 4 bases; bases outside gene matches: 10. The germline V gene encodes CDR1 SEHNR and CDR2 FQNEAQ (reference sequence). This CDR3 spans 15 amino acids. CDR3 residues: CASREAGTGFYEQYF. The CDR3 region has the DNA TGTGCCAGCAGAGAAGCCGGGACAGGGTTTTACGAGCAGTACTTC. Variable domain in full (rest from reference TRBV7-9 and TRBJ2-7): DTGVSQNPRHKITKRGQNVTFRCDPISEHNRLYWYRQTLGQGPEFLTYFQNEAQLEKSRLLSDRFSAERPKGSFSTLEIQRTEQGDSAMYLCASREAGTGFYEQYFGPGTRLTVT.

This chain connects TRBV10-2 to TRBJ2-5, with D possibly being TRBD1 or TRBD2 (5 bases each). The germline V gene has CDR1 WSHSY and CDR2 SAAADI. V lost 3 bases and J lost 4, with 18 bases in between. The CDR3 is 16 residues long. This CDR3 reads CASSDPGWGTVETQYF. The CDR3, as DNA: TGCGCCAGCAGTGACCCGGGGTGGGGGACGGTAGAGACCCAGTACTTC.

V usage is TRBV3-1 (or the pseudogene TRBV3-2) and J usage is TRBJ1-1; TRBD1 agrees at 7 bases. Trimming removed 4 bases from V and 4 bases from J; junction bases left unmatched: 15. The V gene's germline CDR1 is LGHDT and CDR2 YNNKEL (reference sequence). The CDR3 has 17 residues. The CDR3, as DNA: TGTGCCAGCAGCCGTACAGGGGCCTTGAAGGGAGCCACTGAAGCTTTCTTT. This encodes CASSRTGALKGATEAFF.

The chain links TRBV19 to TRBJ2-5, with TRBD1 identical over 7 bases. Germline loops: CDR1 LNHDA, CDR2 SQIVND (reference sequence). Trimming took 3 bases from V and 3 from J; bases not matched to a gene: 1. This CDR3 has 13 residues. Here the CDR3 DNA reads TGTGCCAGTAGTATTCAGGGGGAAGAGACCCAGTACTTC. This gives the protein CASSIQGEETQYF.

The gene calls are TRBV5-1 and TRBJ2-7; 9 nucleotides match TRBD1. CDR3 length: 17 amino acids. V dropped 4 bases and J dropped 2; count of bases not matched to a gene: 13. Germline-derived CDR1 and CDR2 are SGHRS and YFSETQ. CDR3 nucleotides: TGCGCCAGCAGCCGCGGGACAGGGACCACCGATGCCTACGAGCAGTACTTC. Protein product: CASSRGTGTTDAYEQYF.

Written as DNA, the CDR3 is TGTGCCAGCAGCCAAGGTCAGGGGTGGAACATTCAGTACTTC. Protein sequence: CASSQGQGWNIQYF. The V call is TRBV3-1 (or the pseudogene TRBV3-2), the J call TRBJ2-4; D possibly corresponds to TRBD1 (6 bases). This CDR3 has 14 amino acids. Germline V CDR1 and CDR2: LGHDT, YNNKEL (reference sequence). V lost 1 base, J lost 7 bases, and 11 bases lay in between.

The chain has TRBV6-6 and TRBJ1-5; no reliable D call. Per germline, CDR1 MNHNY and CDR2 SVGAGI (reference sequence). V lost 3 bases, J lost 6 bases, and 12 bases lay in between. This CDR3 is 14 amino acids long. CDR3 sequence (DNA): TGTGCCAGCAGTTATCCCGGACCATTTCAGCCCCAGCATTTT. Encoded protein: CASSYPGPFQPQHF.

The chain carries TRBV5-6 and TRBJ2-7; D ambiguous. Between the trimmed V and J ends, which lost 0 bases and 0 bases, there was a span of 4 bases. Germline V CDR1 and CDR2: SGHDT, YYEEEE. CDR3 length equals 13 residues. The CDR3 region is CASSLVDSYEQYF. In DNA form, the CDR3 reads TGTGCCAGCAGCTTGGTGGACTCCTACGAGCAGTACTTC.